A selection of T cell receptor beta chains follows, all from one sample in a study of shared clonotypes between healthy human individuals. Sequenced by immunoSEQ multiplex PCR; TCRdb stores in-frame clones only, minus some. This table has approximately 92,000 clones, 68% appearing once. What was sequenced was memory CD8+ T cells sorted from blood. These receptors all come from a man aged 30-40 years in good health. CDR3s include the opening cysteine and the closing phenylalanine or tryptophan. The order of the fields is J gene, clone size, D gene, V gene, CDR3 DNA, CDR3 protein. A D gene is named only where the DNA matches it firmly. Size is stated for part of the rows, as once, few or many counts, or as a class when the clone is expanded.

j_call: TRBJ2-1; clone_size: .; d_call: TRBD2; v_call: TRBV29-1; cdr3_nt: TGCAGCGTTGAGGGTAGCGGGTACAATGAGCAGTTCTTC; cdr3_aa: CSVEGSGYNEQFF
j_call: TRBJ2-3; clone_size: .; d_call: TRBD2; v_call: TRBV11-2; cdr3_nt: TGTGCCAGCAGCGTGAAGACTAGCAGATCCACAGATACGCAGTATTTT; cdr3_aa: CASSVKTSRSTDTQYF
j_call: TRBJ2-1; clone_size: .; d_call: .; v_call: TRBV5-6; cdr3_nt: TGTGCCAGCAGGCTAGCGCCTAGCTCCTACAATGAGCAGTTCTTC; cdr3_aa: CASRLAPSSYNEQFF
j_call: TRBJ2-2; clone_size: .; d_call: .; v_call: TRBV9; cdr3_nt: TGTGCCAGCAGCGCAGAGGGTTCGGAGAGCGGGGAGCTGTTTTTT; cdr3_aa: CASSAEGSESGELFF
j_call: TRBJ1-4; clone_size: few; d_call: .; v_call: TRBV2; cdr3_nt: TGTGCCAGCAGTGATCTTTCCAGCTCTAATGAAAAACTGTTTTTT; cdr3_aa: CASSDLSSSNEKLFF
j_call: TRBJ2-1; clone_size: few; d_call: TRBD1; v_call: TRBV7-9; cdr3_nt: TGTGCCAGCAGCTTTAGGGGCGGACAGGGGGTCGATGAGCAGTTCTTC; cdr3_aa: CASSFRGGQGVDEQFF
j_call: TRBJ2-4; clone_size: once; d_call: .; v_call: TRBV21-1; cdr3_nt: TGTGCCAGCCCCGCTGGAGGGTCGGCCAAAAACATTCAGTACTTC; cdr3_aa: CASPAGGSAKNIQYF
j_call: TRBJ2-7; clone_size: once; d_call: .; v_call: TRBV28; cdr3_nt: TGTGCCACCAGCGGTACCTCCTACGAGCAGTACTTC; cdr3_aa: CATSGTSYEQYF
j_call: TRBJ2-3; clone_size: .; d_call: .; v_call: TRBV5-1; cdr3_nt: TGCGCCAGCAGCCTGGGCGGCGCAGATACGCAGTATTTT; cdr3_aa: CASSLGGADTQYF
j_call: TRBJ1-1; clone_size: many; d_call: .; v_call: TRBV29-1; cdr3_nt: TGCAGCGTTTGTCAGGGCGAATGGACTGAAGCTTTCTTT; cdr3_aa: CSVCQGEWTEAFF
j_call: TRBJ2-7; clone_size: .; d_call: .; v_call: TRBV6-4; cdr3_nt: TGTGCCACCCTTAAATACGAGCAGTACTTC; cdr3_aa: CATLKYEQYF
j_call: TRBJ2-5; clone_size: .; d_call: .; v_call: TRBV5-1; cdr3_nt: TGCGCCAGCAGCTTCTTCCCGGCCGAAGAGACCCAGTACTTC; cdr3_aa: CASSFFPAEETQYF
j_call: TRBJ2-2; clone_size: .; d_call: .; v_call: TRBV5-6; cdr3_nt: TGTGCCAGCACCCAGGGTGTGGGCACTATCGGGGAGCTGTTTTTT; cdr3_aa: CASTQGVGTIGELFF
j_call: TRBJ2-1; clone_size: few; d_call: .; v_call: TRBV7-9; cdr3_nt: TGTGCCAGCAGCTTAAGCTTGGCAGGCTCCTACAATGAGCAGTTCTTC; cdr3_aa: CASSLSLAGSYNEQFF
j_call: TRBJ2-7; clone_size: .; d_call: .; v_call: TRBV21-1; cdr3_nt: TGTGCCCGCGGACAGGAAGGGTACGAGCAGTACTTC; cdr3_aa: CARGQEGYEQYF
j_call: TRBJ1-5; clone_size: once; d_call: .; v_call: TRBV6-6; cdr3_nt: TGTGCCAGCAGTTACGGCCCCGGGGAGCCCCAGCATTTT; cdr3_aa: CASSYGPGEPQHF
j_call: TRBJ2-2; clone_size: .; d_call: .; v_call: TRBV10-2; cdr3_nt: TGCGCCAGCAGTGTGCGGGGCGCCGGGGAGCTGTTTTTT; cdr3_aa: CASSVRGAGELFF
j_call: TRBJ2-7; clone_size: .; d_call: TRBD2; v_call: TRBV7-6; cdr3_nt: TGTGCCAGCAGCCCCGGACTAGCGGGAGTGGGGTCCTACGAGCAGTACTTC; cdr3_aa: CASSPGLAGVGSYEQYF
j_call: TRBJ2-5; clone_size: .; d_call: TRBD1; v_call: TRBV28; cdr3_nt: TGTGCCAGCAGTGAAGGGACAGGGGAGACCCAGTACTTC; cdr3_aa: CASSEGTGETQYF
j_call: TRBJ1-1; clone_size: .; d_call: .; v_call: TRBV4-2; cdr3_nt: TGTGCCAGCAGCCAAAACCTGAGGGGACGCCGCGACACTGAAGCTTTCTTT; cdr3_aa: CASSQNLRGRRDTEAFF
j_call: TRBJ2-7; clone_size: .; d_call: .; v_call: TRBV18; cdr3_nt: TGTGCCAGCTCACCGACAGGAGAGCTCTACGAGCAGTACTTC; cdr3_aa: CASSPTGELYEQYF
j_call: TRBJ1-1; clone_size: .; d_call: .; v_call: TRBV11-2; cdr3_nt: TGTGCCAGCAGCTTAGAATGGGGGGCGAGAAACACTGAAGCTTTCTTT; cdr3_aa: CASSLEWGARNTEAFF
j_call: TRBJ1-1; clone_size: few; d_call: TRBD1; v_call: TRBV5-4; cdr3_nt: TGTGCCAGCAGTCGGGGACAGGGGGCAGTCACTGAAGCTTTCTTT; cdr3_aa: CASSRGQGAVTEAFF
j_call: TRBJ2-1; clone_size: .; d_call: .; v_call: TRBV11-2; cdr3_nt: TGTGCCAGCAGCCGTAACGGAAATAACAATGAGCAGTTCTTC; cdr3_aa: CASSRNGNNNEQFF
j_call: TRBJ2-3; clone_size: .; d_call: TRBD2; v_call: TRBV15; cdr3_nt: TGTGCCACCAGCGCGACTAGCGGGAAGGATACGCAGTATTTT; cdr3_aa: CATSATSGKDTQYF
j_call: TRBJ2-1; clone_size: .; d_call: TRBD2; v_call: TRBV27; cdr3_nt: TGTGCCAGCAGTCTAGAAGCGGGATCTTTCTACAATGAGCAGTTCTTC; cdr3_aa: CASSLEAGSFYNEQFF
j_call: TRBJ2-1; clone_size: few; d_call: .; v_call: TRBV7-6; cdr3_nt: TGTGCCAGCAGCCCCCAGGGCCCCAATGAGCAGTTCTTC; cdr3_aa: CASSPQGPNEQFF